One sample yielded the 21 T cell receptor beta chains listed below, sequenced in a study of blood T cell repertoires in COVID-19. Assay used: immunoSEQ multiplex PCR; TCRdb lists only in-frame clones, some missing. The sample shows some 66,000 clones, 75% to 80% of them seen only once. Sequencing used peripheral blood. The receptors shown here come from a woman older than 75 with acute or convalescent COVID-19.

This clone was found once. V usage is TRBV19 and J usage is TRBJ2-1, with 10 bases fitting TRBD2. The CDR3 covers 15 residues. Trimming took 3 bases from V and 4 from J; bases not matched to a gene: 3. Germline loops: CDR1 LNHDA, CDR2 SQIVND (reference sequence). CDR3 sequence (DNA): TGTGCCAGTAGTATCGGACTAGCGGCTTACAATGAGCAGTTCTTC. This codes for CASSIGLAAYNEQFF.

The rearrangement links TRBV7-3 to TRBJ2-3; D unclear. The CDR3 contains 14 residues. V was trimmed by 5 bases and J by 4 bases, leaving 13 bases between them. Germline V gene sequence: CDR1 SGHTA, CDR2 FQGTGA. The CDR3 DNA is TGTGCCAGCAGCCAAGGTGGAGATGCAGATACGCAGTATTTT. It encodes CASSQGGDADTQYF.

The rearrangement links TRBV3-1 (or the pseudogene TRBV3-2) to TRBJ1-1; D perhaps matches TRBD1 (6 bases). Germline CDR1 reads LGHDT; CDR2 reads YNNKEL (reference sequence). V shed 5 bases and J shed 3 bases, with 10 bases lying between them. CDR3 size: 13 residues. The CDR3 DNA follows: TGTGCCAGCAGCTCAAGGGGGTACACTGAAGCTTTCTTT. Its translation: CASSSRGYTEAFF.

The CDR3 loop is CASTQGGGRNSPLHF. CDR3 in DNA: TGCGCCAGCACCCAAGGCGGGGGTAGAAATTCACCCCTCCACTTT. The chain has TRBV5-1 and TRBJ1-6; D might be TRBD1 (5 bases). Trimming removed 6 bases at V and 7 bases at J, with 17 bases between. In germline, CDR1 is SGHRS, CDR2 YFSETQ. The CDR3 extends over 15 amino acids.

The rearrangement joins TRBV2 to TRBJ1-2; D may be TRBD1 (5 bases). The CDR3 sequence is 14 residues long. Between the trimmed V and J ends, which lost 6 bases and 7 bases, there was a span of 18 bases. The germline CDR1 and CDR2 sequences are SNHLY and FYNNEI. The CDR3 bases are TGTGCCAGCAGCCTTTCCCCCGGCCAGGGTGGCTACACCTTC. Translating gives CASSLSPGQGGYTF.

The chain has TRBV30 and TRBJ1-1; D remains unclear. Trimming removed 0 bases at V and 3 bases at J, with 11 bases between. The germline V gene encodes CDR1 GTSNPN and CDR2 SVGIG (reference sequence). The CDR3 spans 14 residues. As DNA, the CDR3 is TGTGCCTGGAGTGTAGGCAGGCGTTACACTGAAGCTTTCTTT. Its protein is CAWSVGRRYTEAFF.

This chain joins TRBV6-5 and TRBJ1-1; D unclear. CDR1 and CDR2 from the germline V gene are MNHEY and SVGAGI. This CDR3 is built from 12 residues. V was shortened by 6 bases and J by 4 bases, with 9 bases between the two germline ends. The CDR3, as DNA: TGTGCCAGCAGCAGGCCAGGCACTGAAGCTTTCTTT. Translating gives CASSRPGTEAFF.

The J gene is TRBJ2-7, the V gene TRBV5-1, with 13 bases matching TRBD2. From germline, CDR1 is SGHRS and CDR2 YFSETQ. Germline trimming cut 0 bases from V and 6 bases from J; bases unmatched to any gene: 12. The CDR3 sequence is 18 residues long. The CDR3 DNA follows: TGCGCCAGCAGCTTGGCGCCAGGACTAGCGGGGGCCTCGGGCGAGCAGTACTTC. This translates into CASSLAPGLAGASGEQYF.

This chain links TRBV9 with TRBJ1-3, with D unresolved. CDR1 is SGDLS, CDR2 YYNGEE, per germline. The CDR3 sequence is 15 residues long. V gave up 2 bases and J gave up 4 bases, with 13 bases separating them. CDR3 DNA sequence: TGTGCCAGCAGCGTGAGGCCGGGAGGCGGAAACACCATATATTTT. Translating it yields CASSVRPGGGNTIYF.

The chain is built from TRBV18 and TRBJ2-5; 7 bases are a match to TRBD1. The germline V gene has CDR1 KGHSH and CDR2 LQKENI. J lost 4 bases, V lost 3 bases, and 8 bases had no gene match. CDR3 length equals 15 residues. CDR3 loop: CASSPQTGAGETQYF. DNA for the CDR3: TGTGCCAGCTCACCCCAAACAGGGGCAGGAGAGACCCAGTACTTC. Full variable domain (outside the CDR3, taken from reference TRBV18 and TRBJ2-5): NAGVMQNPRHLVRRRGQEARLRCSPMKGHSHVYWYRQLPEEGLKFMVYLQKENIIDESGMPKERFSAEFPKEGPSILRIQQVVRGDSAAYFCASSPQTGAGETQYFGPGTRLLVL.

V is TRBV14 and J is TRBJ2-1; D unresolved. Trimming took off 5 bases at V and 4 bases at J, with 3 bases between the two ends. CDR3 length: 11 residues. Per germline, CDR1 SGHDN and CDR2 FVKESK. The CDR3 sequence is CASSYYNEQFF. The CDR3, as DNA: TGTGCCAGCAGCTATTACAATGAGCAGTTCTTC.

This chain joins TRBV2 and TRBJ2-2, with 9 bases that match TRBD2. In germline, CDR1 is SNHLY, CDR2 FYNNEI. The CDR3 covers 17 residues. V dropped 5 bases and J dropped 6; count of bases not matched to a gene: 13. CDR3 residues: CASSKISGRGSPGELFF. In nucleotides, the CDR3 is TGTGCCAGCAGTAAGATTAGCGGGAGAGGGTCTCCCGGGGAGCTGTTTTTT.

At least ten counts were recorded for this clone. The genes are TRBV10-3 and TRBJ2-7; 10 bases map to TRBD2. V lost 5 bases and J lost 5; bases outside the gene matches: 9. Germline-derived CDR1 and CDR2 are ENHRY and SYGVKD. The CDR3 is 15 residues long. This CDR3 is CAISTTSGSFHEQYF. The CDR3 region has the DNA TGTGCCATCAGTACGACTAGCGGGTCTTTTCACGAGCAGTACTTC.

V gene TRBV5-4 combines with J gene TRBJ2-1; D gene ambiguous. Trimming removed 0 bases at V and 5 bases at J, with 15 bases between. Germline CDR1 is SGHNT and CDR2 is YYREEE (reference sequence). The CDR3 is 16 residues long. The CDR3 loop reads CASSLARLTHNNEQFF. CDR3 nucleotides: TGTGCCAGCAGCTTGGCTCGACTTACGCACAACAATGAGCAGTTCTTC.

The chain couples TRBV29-1 to TRBJ1-2, with a possible D match to TRBD1 (5 bases). The CDR3 runs 13 residues. Germline CDR1 and CDR2: SQVTM and ANQGSEA. V shed 4 bases and J shed 8 bases, with 17 bases lying between them. CDR3 amino acids: CSVGQGGVRGYTF. The CDR3 nucleotides read TGCAGCGTTGGGCAGGGAGGAGTGCGCGGCTACACCTTC. Full variable domain (outside the CDR3, taken from reference TRBV29-1 and TRBJ1-2): SAVISQKPSRDICQRGTSLTIQCQVDSQVTMMFWYRQQPGQSLTLIATANQGSEATYESGFVIDKFPISRPNLTFSTLTVSNMSPEDSSIYLCSVGQGGVRGYTFGSGTRLTVV.

The chain is built from TRBV20-1 and TRBJ1-1; no reliable D call. Germline CDR1 is DFQATT and CDR2 is SNEGSKA (reference sequence). The CDR3 has 11 amino acids. V lost 3 bases to trimming and J lost 10 bases, with 12 bases between them. DNA of the CDR3: TGCAGTGCTAGTAAGGGTCGGGGAGCTTTCTTT. Residues: CSASKGRGAFF.

The chain joins TRBV18 to TRBJ1-4; TRBD1 matches at 9 bases. Germline CDR1 and CDR2: KGHSH and LQKENI. The CDR3 is 15 amino acids. Trimming at V came to 2 bases and at J to 4 bases, leaving 2 bases not matched to a gene. The CDR3 DNA sequence: TGTGCCAGCTCACCAAGGGGACAGGGTAATGAAAAACTGTTTTTT. It translates to CASSPRGQGNEKLFF.

The chain links TRBV7-9 to TRBJ1-1; 8 nucleotides align to TRBD1. Germline V CDR1 and CDR2: SEHNR, FQNEAQ (reference sequence). The CDR3 is 15 amino acids. V lost 7 bases and J lost 0; bases outside the gene matches: 7. CDR3 amino acids: CASNRGEAMNTEAFF. The CDR3, as DNA: TGTGCCAGCAACAGGGGGGAGGCGATGAACACTGAAGCTTTCTTT.

In this sample, this clone turned up a few times. The rearrangement uses TRBV29-1 and TRBJ1-1; TRBD1 matches at 9 bases. The junction had 3 bases not matched to a gene; V was cut back by 0 bases and J by 1 base. The CDR3 is made up of 15 amino acids. Germline values: CDR1 SQVTM, CDR2 ANQGSEA. CDR3 DNA sequence: TGCAGCGTTGAAGATTGGGACAGGGCGAACACTGAAGCTTTCTTT. It specifies CSVEDWDRANTEAFF.

This sequence joins TRBV7-2 and TRBJ1-1; D gene ambiguous. CDR3 length equals 13 residues. V lost 2 bases and J lost 5, with 9 bases in between. The germline CDR1 and CDR2 sequences are SGHTA and FQGNSA. The CDR3 loop reads CASSLFPGTEAFF. The CDR3 DNA reads as TGTGCCAGCAGCTTATTTCCGGGGACTGAAGCTTTCTTT.

The CDR3 sequence is CASAGGRGTGELFF. The CDR3 DNA reads TGTGCCAGCGCCGGTGGGCGGGGCACCGGGGAGCTGTTTTTT. The chain employs TRBV6-9 and TRBJ2-2; D may be TRBD2 (6 bases). Germline lookup yields CDR1 MNHGY and CDR2 SVAAGI. V lost 8 bases and J lost 4, with 14 bases in between. The CDR3 runs to 14 residues.